The present T cell receptor (beta chain) was sequenced within a study of CD8 T cells in Susac syndrome. When the RNA was reverse transcribed, random hexamers were used with an input of about 0.45 to 1 ug. Amplification of TCR beta CDR3 spanned 54 Vbeta and 13 Jbeta via immunoSEQ multiplex PCR. One entry per CDR3 protein results from TCRdb running MiXCR on the immunoSEQ multiplex PCR reads. The repertoire holds some 110,000 distinct CDR3 sequences, with 85% to 95% as singletons. TCR beta sequencing covered blood CD8+ and CD4+ T cells. TEMRA cells were FACS-enriched, with CD8+ and CD4+ T cells isolated negatively. This TCR was recovered from a human donor with multiple sclerosis. Sequencing was performed on CD4+ T cells from PBMCs.

The CDR3 DNA follows: TGTGCCTGGGAACAGGTCCGAGGAACTGAAGCTTTCTTT. Residues: CAWEQVRGTEAFF. This rearrangement joins TRBV30 to TRBJ1-1, with a weak D call TRBD1 (5 bases). This CDR3 spans 13 amino acids. The germline gives CDR1 GTSNPN, CDR2 SVGIG (reference sequence). The V end was cut by 5 bases, the J end by 5 bases, with 15 bases between.